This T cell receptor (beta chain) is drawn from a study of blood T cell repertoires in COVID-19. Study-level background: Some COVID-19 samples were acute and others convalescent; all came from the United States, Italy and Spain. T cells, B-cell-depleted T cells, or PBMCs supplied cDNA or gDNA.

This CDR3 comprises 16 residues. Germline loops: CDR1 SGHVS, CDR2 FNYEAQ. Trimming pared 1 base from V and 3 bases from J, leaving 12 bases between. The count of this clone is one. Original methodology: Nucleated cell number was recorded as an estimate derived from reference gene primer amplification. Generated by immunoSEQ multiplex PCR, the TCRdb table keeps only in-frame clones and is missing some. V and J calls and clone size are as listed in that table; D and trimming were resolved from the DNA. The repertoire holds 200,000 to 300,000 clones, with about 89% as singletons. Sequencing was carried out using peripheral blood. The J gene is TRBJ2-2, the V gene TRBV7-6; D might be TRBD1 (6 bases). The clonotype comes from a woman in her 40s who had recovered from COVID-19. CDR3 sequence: CASSLVAGVDTGELFF. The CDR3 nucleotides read TGTGCCAGCAGCTTAGTGGCAGGGGTCGACACCGGGGAGCTGTTTTTT.